Each of the 14 T cell receptor beta chains below was sequenced from the same sample in a study of T-cell reconstitution after alpha-beta-depleted transplantation in children. Molecular barcoding with unique molecular identifiers was used for the TCRbeta library. One entry per CDR3 protein, called by TCRdb with MiXCR from the PCR reads. The repertoire holds about 640,000 distinct CDR3 sequences, around 16% seen once, with 0.85% to 1.3% in the top ten. Sequences were derived from PBMCs from the stem cell graft donor, sampled from the stem cell graft. The receptors stem from a human donor who donated a stem cell graft to a child with acute myeloid leukemia.

This clonotype occurred once. Being one base from a much bigger clone, this may be a read error. V and J are TRBV7-2 and TRBJ1-5; a weak D match, TRBD1 (5 bases). Trimming removed 1 base from V and 10 bases from J, with 17 bases in between. The CDR3 runs to 15 residues. The V gene's germline CDR1 is SGHTA and CDR2 FQGNSA. The CDR3 sequence: CASSLGQTASSPQHF. Here the CDR3 DNA reads TGTGCCAGCAGCTTAGGCCAGACAGCTTCCAGTCCCCAGCATTTT.

This clonotype was counted a few times. The chain has TRBV12-3 or TRBV12-4 and TRBJ2-3; 10 bases line up with TRBD1. The CDR3 consists of 13 residues. J was trimmed by 4 bases and V by 6 bases; bases with no gene match: 1. CDR3 amino acids: CASRGQGSDTQYF. CDR3 bases: TGTGCCAGCAGGGGACAGGGGTCAGATACGCAGTATTTT.

This clonotype came up many times. The chain joins TRBV12-3 or TRBV12-4 to TRBJ1-5, with unresolved D. V lost 7 bases and J 0 bases, leaving 4 bases between the germline ends. This CDR3 has 12 amino acids. CDR3 amino acids: CASTLSNQPQHF. In nucleotides, the CDR3 is TGTGCCAGCACCCTTAGCAATCAGCCCCAGCATTTT.

This clonotype was observed at least ten times. The chain is built from TRBV12-3 or TRBV12-4 and TRBJ2-7, with D hard to call. This CDR3 region has 14 residues. Trimming pared 5 bases from V and 3 bases from J, leaving 14 bases between. This CDR3 reads CASSRSGQSYEQYV. The DNA for the CDR3 is TGTGCCAGCAGTCGCAGTGGGCAGAGCTACGAGCAGTACGTC.

This chain joins TRBV28 and TRBJ2-7; 11 bases are shared with TRBD1. This CDR3 has 13 amino acids. V trimming: 8 bases; J trimming: 6 bases; junction bases outside the gene matches: 6. The germline gives CDR1 MDHEN, CDR2 SYDVKM. CDR3 nucleotide sequence: TGTGCCAGCTCCCGGACAGGGGGCTCCGAGCAGTACGTC. The encoded protein is CASSRTGGSEQYV.

This sequence joins TRBV20-1 and TRBJ2-1, with 15 bases fitting TRBD2. Germline loops: CDR1 DFQATT, CDR2 SNEGSKA (reference sequence). CDR3 size: 14 residues. V dropped 6 bases and J dropped 9; count of bases not matched to a gene: 6. CDR3 nucleotides: TGCAGTGCCCGGACTAGCGGGGGGGCCGCTGAGCAGTTCTTC. Amino acids: CSARTSGGAAEQFF.

The genes are TRBV6-1 and TRBJ2-5; 11 positions agree with TRBD2. The CDR3 totals 18 residues. Trimming at V came to 6 bases and at J to 1 base, leaving 13 bases not matched to a gene. The germline V gene encodes CDR1 MNHNS and CDR2 SASEGT. CDR3 loop: CASSSDYRLAGGQETQYF. The CDR3 DNA reads TGTGCCAGCAGCTCTGACTATCGGCTAGCGGGGGGCCAAGAGACCCAGTACTTC.

This clonotype appeared many times. The rearrangement uses TRBV29-1 and TRBJ2-3, with a tentative D call TRBD2 (6 bases). Germline V gene lookup returns CDR1 SQVTM and CDR2 ANQGSEA. V lost 0 bases and J 2 bases, leaving 21 bases between the germline ends. This CDR3 contains 18 residues. The CDR3 nucleotides are TGCAGCGTTGAAGATCCGGGAGCGGAGGTCCTTACCACAGATACGCAGTATTTT. Translated: CSVEDPGAEVLTTDTQYF.

Comment on this clonotype: A read error may explain this, as a much larger clone is one base away. V usage is TRBV20-1 and J usage is TRBJ2-7; D ambiguous. The CDR3 spans 13 residues. The V end lost 6 bases, the J end lost 4 bases, and 16 bases lay between the germline ends. Germline values: CDR1 DFQATT, CDR2 SNEGSKA (reference sequence). CDR3 DNA: TGCAGTGCAGCGATAGTGAGCTCTTACGAGCAGTACTTC. Protein product: CSAAIVSSYEQYF.

This clonotype was counted at least ten times. This chain connects TRBV12-3 or TRBV12-4 to TRBJ2-5, with 7 bases aligning to TRBD1. The CDR3 totals 14 residues. V was pared by 5 bases and J by 5 bases, with 8 bases of the junction left unmatched. The CDR3 sequence: CASSHRQGRETQYF. The CDR3 coding sequence is TGTGCCAGCAGTCATAGACAGGGCCGTGAGACCCAGTACTTC.

There are many counts of this clonotype. The chain combines TRBV10-3 with TRBJ2-7; maybe TRBD1 (5 bases). CDR1 ENHRY and CDR2 SYGVKD come from the germline V gene. The CDR3 totals 16 residues. Trimming took off 2 bases at V and 6 bases at J, with 20 bases between the two ends. The CDR3: CAISEPHATGFGEQYF. CDR3 nucleotide sequence: TGTGCCATCAGTGAGCCCCATGCAACAGGTTTCGGCGAGCAGTACTTC.

The V call is TRBV10-3, the J call TRBJ2-3; no firm D call. With 10 bases removed from V and 5 bases from J, the gap between germline ends came to 10 bases. The CDR3 covers 11 residues. Germline V gene sequence: CDR1 ENHRY, CDR2 SYGVKD. This CDR3 reads CATAVGDTQYF. CDR3 DNA sequence: TGTGCCACGGCTGTGGGAGATACGCAGTATTTT.

This clonotype was seen more than once but under ten times. This chain joins TRBV12-3 or TRBV12-4 and TRBJ1-1; D uncertain. This CDR3 region has 14 residues. Trimming stripped 4 bases from V and 3 bases from J, with 12 bases between. The CDR3 here is CASSSGGIYTEAFF. The CDR3 DNA follows: TGTGCCAGCAGTTCCGGCGGGATCTACACTGAAGCTTTCTTT.

This clonotype has more than one count but fewer than ten. This chain uses TRBV20-1 with TRBJ2-7, with unresolved D. The germline V gene encodes CDR1 DFQATT and CDR2 SNEGSKA (reference sequence). CDR3 length equals 16 residues. Trimming cost V 2 bases and J 1 base, with 18 bases left between them. CDR3 in amino acids: CSARPAASEPSYEQYV. The CDR3, as DNA: TGCAGTGCTAGACCGGCCGCTTCGGAACCGTCCTACGAGCAGTACGTC.